The 3 T cell receptor beta chains below all came from one sample that was sequenced in a study of blood T cell repertoires in COVID-19. TCRdb keeps only in-frame clones here, not all; method: immunoSEQ multiplex PCR. The sample records roughly 170,000 clones, around four fifths being singletons. The sequencing sample was made of PBMCs or T cells enriched from blood (not recorded which). The source of these receptors is a woman between 45 and 65 years old who had recovered from COVID-19.

The chain links TRBV7-2 to TRBJ2-1; TRBD2 matches at 7 bases. J gave up 0 bases and V 5 bases, and 7 bases lay outside the gene matches. The germline CDR1 and CDR2 sequences are SGHTA and FQGNSA. CDR3 length: 16 residues. Here the CDR3 reads CASSQSGTRSYNEQFF. The CDR3, as DNA: TGTGCCAGCAGCCAGAGCGGGACCCGCTCCTACAATGAGCAGTTCTTC. The variable domain in full, completed from reference TRBV7-2 and TRBJ2-1, reads GAGVSQSPSNKVTEKGKDVELRCDPISGHTALYWYRQSLGQGLEFLIYFQGNSAPDKSGLPSDRFSAERTGGSVSTLTIQRTQQEDSAVYLCASSQSGTRSYNEQFFGPGTRLTVL.

V usage is TRBV7-2 and J usage is TRBJ1-5, with D unresolved. Germline V gene lookup returns CDR1 SGHTA and CDR2 FQGNSA. The CDR3 extends over 14 amino acids. Trimming stripped 1 base from V and 1 base from J, with 5 bases between. The CDR3 coding sequence is TGTGCCAGCAGCTTAGGGCAGAGCAATCAGCCCCAGCATTTT. Translating gives CASSLGQSNQPQHF.

The DNA for the CDR3 is TGTGCCAGTAGTGTACAACCGGGACAGGGCTTCCCCCAGCATTTT. Residues: CASSVQPGQGFPQHF. The chain couples TRBV19 to TRBJ1-5; 9 bases are a match to TRBD1. Germline values: CDR1 LNHDA, CDR2 SQIVND (reference sequence). The V segment lost 5 bases and the J segment 10 bases; nucleotides outside the gene matches: 12. The CDR3 runs 15 residues.